This T cell receptor beta chain was sequenced for a study of post-analysis software for immune sequencing data (dated by TCRdb to between 2014 and 2016). Describing the broader study: Relapsing-remitting, secondary progressive and progressive-relapsing multiple sclerosis were recorded as disease courses, and subtype annotation was lacking for some patients. The patient repertoires were set against roughly eleven previously published healthy control repertoires from donors whose ages ranged from roughly 6 to 25 years. A subset of samples was prepared in parallel using single-end sample barcoding, then pooled and co-amplified after Illumina adapter ligation. The paper's findings and limits, for the study overall: Normalized Chao1 diversity was significantly lower in multiple sclerosis patients than controls, suggesting substantial peripheral T-cell clonal expansion. The multiple sclerosis patient group was slightly younger than the control group. Strong co-clustering of samples prepared in the same batch was shown by direct clustering with F measure, prompting a batch-effect correction.

Receptor amplification or capture employed PCR. Reads for this sample came from an Illumina HiSeq 2500. To reduce PCR and sequencing biases, unique molecular identifiers were built into the TCR beta cDNA libraries. Approximately 500,000 cDNA molecules were obtained per 1 to 10 million input T cells, so each molecule approximated one T cell. The patient libraries were prepared and sequenced with the same protocol used for the earlier healthy control dataset. Within a given batch, samples were prepared together, multiplexed and sequenced on the same HiSeq lane. On the authors' methods: MIGEC handled the raw barcoded reads, throwing out single-read molecular identifier groups before consensus assembly and CDR3 extraction. VDJtools was used for post-analysis of the clonotype tables, with diversity normalized by down-sampling every dataset to the smallest sample size. To correct batch-related cross-sample contamination, repertoire overlap clustering matched CDR3 amino acid sequences but not nucleotide sequences. In-frame beta chains were kept once TCRdb had trimmed the public reads at Q25 with fastp and called clones with MiXCR. Each entry is one CDR3 protein sequence, shown with its most common DNA and genes. The V and J calls, along with clone size, are taken from TCRdb and not from the paper's own processing. The sample has fewer than 850,000 distinct CDR3 sequences on record, just under 30% of them singletons. The biggest ten clones account for around 0.6% of the sample.

TCR beta repertoires were profiled from peripheral blood of roughly 13 young patients with multiple sclerosis to demonstrate the VDJtools post-analysis software. The patients with multiple sclerosis were children and adolescents between about 6 and 16 years of age. This clonotype turned up a few times. The antigen it binds to is not known. Base qualities are not at hand, and no much larger clone is one base apart. The sequenced material came from blood. This TCR derives from a girl between 10 and 17 years old with multiple sclerosis.

This receptor has the CDR3 CASSESPIAGEEQYF. The nucleotide sequence is given as TGCGCCAGCAGTGAGTCGCCGATAGCGGGAGAAGAGCAGTACTTC. The rearranged segments are TRBV10-1 and TRBJ2-7, with 9 bases in between that match TRBD2. From the cysteine through the phenylalanine, the CDR3 covers 15 amino acids. The only DNA kept is the CDR3, 45 bases in frame from the first base. Trimming leaves V shorter by 0 bases and J shorter by 7 bases, with the junction holding 7 bases beyond the gene matches. The germline V gene (reference sequence) yields WNHNN for CDR1 and SYGVQD for CDR2.